This T cell receptor (beta chain) was documented in a study of T-cell memory formation after mild COVID-19. The wider study: Clustering of TCRs was largely donor specific.

Study-wide findings and caveats: Shrinking CD4+ clones were chiefly CM and EM; CD8+ ones were chiefly EMRA. Clones that got smaller from day 15 to 85 had even CD4/CD8, while clones growing later tipped toward CD4+.

Per germline, CDR1 DFQATT and CDR2 SNEGSKA (reference sequence). Trimming took 5 bases from V and 6 from J, leaving 11 bases between them. CDR3 size: 12 residues. With regard to this clonotype: Its specificity is not known.

From the 5' RACE reads, TCRdb called clonotypes with MiXCR, one entry per CDR3 protein. This sample has under 650,000 distinct CDR3 sequences, with about a sixth found just once. The V and J genes are TRBV20-1 and TRBJ2-1; weak D call: TRBD1 (6 bases). Sample: PBMCs or a T cell subset sorted from them (not recorded which). This sequence was found in an adult woman who had mild COVID-19 (a few samples of this study predate the infection). Cell type and time point are not known. The CDR3 sequence is CSAGNRANEQFF. DNA for the CDR3: TGCAGTGCTGGGAACAGGGCCAATGAGCAGTTCTTC.